This T cell receptor beta chain was captured by sequencing in a study of T cell repertoires in cytomegalovirus infection. The wider study: Evidence of both CMV infection and a matching HLA type came from public TCR beta signatures.

This clonotype was counted a few times. Its antigen is currently unknown. CDR1 and CDR2 (germline): SGHAT, FQDESV (reference sequence). The CDR3 totals 15 residues. V was clipped by 3 bases and J by 8 bases, with 16 bases between them. Each CDR3 protein gets one entry after TCRdb re-called the reads with MiXCR. Of about 150,000 distinct CDR3 sequences listed, about a quarter are singletons. General study findings and limits: Carriers of CMV plus the relevant HLA were identified by cumulative public TCR beta family frequency. The ex vivo response showed dominance by HLA-C-restricted CMV-specific TCR beta clonotypes.

The source material was PBMCs. The clonotype comes from a human donor in good health (CMV status not recorded). Some clones in this sample may be carry-over from other donors' samples. The chain links TRBV11-1 to TRBJ1-4; the D gene is possibly TRBD1 (5 bases). The DNA of the CDR3 is TGTGCCAGCAGCTTGGGGTCCGGGACGTCGGAAAAACTGTTTTTT. Translation gives CASSLGSGTSEKLFF.